The 30 T cell receptor beta chains listed next were all sequenced from one sample in a study of T cell responses to AZD1222 COVID-19 vaccine (dated by TCRdb to about 2021). This specimen's time point label, per the study, means: about 28 days (+/-7) after the second vaccine dose. The library was generated by the immunoSEQ multiplex PCR assay. Held by TCRdb, this immuneACCESS table contains in-frame sequences only and omits some clones. Under half of the omission traces to an unresolved V gene where checked; the cause of the rest is unknown. The sample includes more than 90,000 clones, with approximately 87% observed a single time. Roughly a tenth of the sample is taken by the ten largest. The source material was peripheral blood, sampled 28 days after the second AZD1222 dose. The receptors originated from an adult who received the AZD1222 COVID-19 vaccine.

V usage is TRBV6-2 or TRBV6-3 and J usage is TRBJ2-7, with no clear D. V lost 2 bases to trimming and J lost 4 bases, with 9 bases between them. This CDR3 region has 13 residues. Germline assignment: CDR1 MNHEY and CDR2 SVGEGT. The CDR3 DNA follows: TGTGCCAGCAGTTACCTTTCATTGTACGAGCAGTACTTC. Its translation: CASSYLSLYEQYF.

The rearrangement joins TRBV9 to TRBJ2-5, with TRBD2 matching 14 bases. CDR3 size: 18 residues. Germline V gene lookup returns CDR1 SGDLS and CDR2 YYNGEE. J lost 0 bases, V lost 4 bases, and 8 bases had no gene match. The CDR3 region has the DNA TGTGCCAGCAGCCCAAGGACTAGCGGGGGGAAGTACCAAGAGACCCAGTACTTC. This encodes CASSPRTSGGKYQETQYF.

V usage is TRBV18 and J usage is TRBJ1-3; D is unresolved. Germline values: CDR1 KGHSH, CDR2 LQKENI. The V end lost 0 bases, the J end lost 4 bases, and 13 bases lay between the germline ends. There are 16 residues in the CDR3. CDR3 sequence (DNA): TGTGCCAGCTCACCACCCTTCCGGGCGCCGGGAAACACCATATATTTT. This gives the protein CASSPPFRAPGNTIYF.

The chain joins TRBV19 to TRBJ2-2; D remains ambiguous. Germline CDR1 LNHDA, CDR2 SQIVND (reference sequence). Trimming pared 5 bases from V and 5 bases from J, leaving 3 bases between. The CDR3 spans 11 residues. The CDR3 region is CASSFTGELFF. CDR3 coding DNA: TGTGCCAGTAGTTTTACCGGGGAGCTGTTTTTT.

The rearrangement joins TRBV9 to TRBJ1-2; TRBD1 might be the D (5 bases). There are 13 residues in the CDR3. Germline V lookup: CDR1 SGDLS, CDR2 YYNGEE. Trimming took 4 bases from V and 8 from J, leaving 15 bases between them. CDR3 in amino acids: CASSPSGWDGYTF. The DNA for the CDR3 is TGTGCCAGCAGCCCCTCCGGATGGGACGGCTACACCTTC.

This rearrangement joins TRBV19 to TRBJ2-1, with a weak D call TRBD2 (6 bases). The V gene's germline CDR1 is LNHDA and CDR2 SQIVND (reference sequence). The CDR3 is 15 residues long. V lost 6 bases, J lost 5 bases, and 17 bases lay in between. CDR3 residues: CASRVTGSENNEQFF. As DNA, the CDR3 is TGTGCCAGTAGGGTTACCGGGAGTGAAAACAATGAGCAGTTCTTC.

This chain links TRBV4-1 with TRBJ2-7, with 12 bases lining up with TRBD1. With 4 bases clipped from V and 1 base from J, the junction kept 2 bases outside the gene matches. The CDR3 is made up of 15 amino acids. CDR1 is MGHRA, CDR2 YSYEKL, per germline. CDR3 sequence (DNA): TGCGCCAGCAGCCGGGGACAGGGGGCTTCCTACGAGCAGTACTTC. Protein: CASSRGQGASYEQYF.

Here the CDR3 reads CASSKRLRAANTEAFF. In DNA form, the CDR3 reads TGTGCCAGCAGCAAAAGGTTGAGGGCCGCGAACACTGAAGCTTTCTTT. The chain is built from TRBV21-1 and TRBJ1-1. TRBV21-1 is designated a pseudogene. This CDR3 is 16 amino acids long.

This chain links TRBV11-1 with TRBJ1-1, with D tentatively TRBD1 (6 bases). Per the germline V gene, CDR1 is SGHAT and CDR2 is FQDESV (reference sequence). Trimming cost V 3 bases and J 1 base, with 15 bases left between them. The CDR3 contains 16 residues. The CDR3 spells CASSLIRGPSNTEAFF. CDR3 nucleotides: TGTGCCAGCAGCTTGATTCGGGGGCCCTCGAACACTGAAGCTTTCTTT. The full variable domain, rest sourced from reference TRBV11-1 and TRBJ1-1, is EAEVAQSPRYKITEKSQAVAFWCDPISGHATLYWYRQILGQGPELLVQFQDESVVDDSQLPKDRFSAERLKGVDSTLKIQPAELGDSAMYLCASSLIRGPSNTEAFFGQGTRLTVV.

The chain employs TRBV18 and TRBJ1-6, with 8 bases aligning to TRBD1. The CDR3 consists of 14 residues. CDR1 and CDR2 from the germline V gene are KGHSH and LQKENI. The V gene end was trimmed by 3 bases and the J gene end by 7 bases; junction bases not matched to a gene: 2. The CDR3 loop is CASSPPGGNSPLHF. CDR3 sequence (DNA): TGTGCCAGCTCACCTCCAGGGGGCAATTCACCCCTCCACTTT.

The V call is TRBV14, the J call TRBJ1-4; D not resolved. The CDR3 covers 14 residues. Trimming shortened V by 1 base and J by 8 bases, and 11 bases separated the two germline ends. The germline CDR1 and CDR2 sequences are SGHDN and FVKESK. The CDR3 region is CASSQGPLAEKLFF. The CDR3 DNA sequence: TGTGCCAGCAGCCAAGGGCCCCTCGCGGAAAAACTGTTTTTT.

The CDR3 protein is CSASGTGFAGSDEQFF. The CDR3 coding sequence is TGCAGTGCTAGTGGGACAGGGTTTGCGGGGTCGGATGAGCAGTTCTTC. V usage is TRBV20-1 and J usage is TRBJ2-1; TRBD1 aligns across 9 bases. CDR1 is DFQATT, CDR2 SNEGSKA, per germline (reference sequence). The CDR3 sequence is 16 residues long. J lost 8 bases, V lost 3 bases, and 14 bases had no gene match.

The sample holds one count of this clone. CDR3 sequence: CASRGVTGELFF. The DNA for the CDR3 is TGTGCCAGCAGGGGGGTAACCGGGGAGCTGTTTTTT. The rearrangement joins TRBV27 to TRBJ2-2; D is tentatively TRBD1 or TRBD2 (5 bases each). V shed 6 bases and J shed 5 bases, with 7 bases lying between them. Germline V gives CDR1 MNHEY, CDR2 SMNVEV (reference sequence). There are 12 residues in the CDR3.

This clone was observed once. The CDR3 DNA sequence: TGTGCCAGCAGTGTGGGCCAGGGGCCAAATCCGGGGAACGAGCAGTACTTC. Protein sequence: CASSVGQGPNPGNEQYF. The chain has TRBV2 and TRBJ2-7; a weak D match, TRBD1 (6 bases). Trimming left V 4 bases short and J 5 bases short, with 24 bases between. Germline V CDR1 and CDR2: SNHLY, FYNNEI. The CDR3 contains 17 residues.

The chain recombines TRBV24-1 with TRBJ2-5; D is unclear. CDR3 length: 14 amino acids. Looked up from germline, CDR1 is KGHDR and CDR2 is SFDVKD. Trimming left V 3 bases short and J 4 bases short, with 11 bases between. CDR3 amino acids: CATSDPGVGETQYF. CDR3 nucleotide sequence: TGTGCCACCAGTGATCCTGGGGTGGGAGAGACCCAGTACTTC.

The V gene is TRBV7-9, the J gene TRBJ1-3; maybe TRBD1 (5 bases). The CDR3 is made up of 14 amino acids. Looked up from germline, CDR1 is SEHNR and CDR2 is FQNEAQ (reference sequence). V was shortened by 4 bases and J by 1 base, with 8 bases between the two germline ends. The CDR3 sequence: CASSWGISGNTIYF. CDR3 nucleotide sequence: TGTGCCAGCAGCTGGGGGATTTCTGGAAACACCATATATTTT.

This chain joins TRBV9 and TRBJ2-3, with a tentative D call TRBD2 (5 bases). The CDR3 has 13 amino acids. The germline gives CDR1 SGDLS, CDR2 YYNGEE. Trimming stripped 4 bases from V and 3 bases from J, with 9 bases between. CDR3 residues: CASSKGSTDTQYF. The CDR3 nucleotides are TGTGCCAGCAGCAAAGGGAGTACAGATACGCAGTATTTT.

The chain couples TRBV6-6 to TRBJ2-1, with D maybe TRBD2 (5 bases). This CDR3 is built from 11 residues. V gave up 7 bases and J gave up 12 bases, with 13 bases separating them. Per germline, CDR1 MNHNY and CDR2 SVGAGI (reference sequence). CDR3 protein: CASTTGIMQFF. CDR3 bases: TGTGCCAGCACCACCGGGATCATGCAGTTCTTC.

The rearrangement uses TRBV5-8 and TRBJ1-6; 7 bases agree with TRBD1. In germline, CDR1 is SGHTS, CDR2 YDEGEE. V was pared by 1 base and J by 3 bases, with 7 bases of the junction left unmatched. The CDR3 loop spans 17 amino acids. The CDR3 region is CASSLNRDSVYNSPLHF. The CDR3 DNA reads as TGTGCCAGCAGCTTGAACCGGGACAGCGTCTATAATTCACCCCTCCACTTT.

The chain recombines TRBV5-4 with TRBJ2-1; TRBD2 agrees at 9 bases. The germline gives CDR1 SGHNT, CDR2 YYREEE (reference sequence). With V trimmed by 4 bases and J by 10 bases, 9 bases remained unmatched. The CDR3 totals 14 residues. CDR3 sequence: CASSRRGGAQEQFF. CDR3 nucleotides: TGTGCCAGCAGCCGCCGCGGGGGGGCTCAAGAGCAGTTCTTC.

V and J are TRBV5-1 and TRBJ1-6; 8 bases map to TRBD1. J gave up 0 bases and V 3 bases, and 2 bases lay outside the gene matches. The CDR3 is 16 amino acids. CDR1 SGHRS and CDR2 YFSETQ come from the germline V gene. The CDR3 bases are TGCGCCAGCAGCTGGACAGGGAGCTCCTATAATTCACCCCTCCACTTT. It translates to CASSWTGSSYNSPLHF.

The rearrangement uses TRBV10-2 and TRBJ1-5; D is unclear. The CDR3 has 15 residues. CDR1 and CDR2 (germline): WSHSY, SAAADI. V was trimmed by 7 bases and J by 0 bases, leaving 13 bases between them. The CDR3 sequence: CASKPALYSNQPQHF. CDR3 DNA: TGCGCCAGCAAACCGGCACTATATAGCAATCAGCCCCAGCATTTT.

V is TRBV10-3 and J is TRBJ2-1, with TRBD2 as a possible D gene (6 bases). The CDR3 sequence is 17 residues long. Germline V CDR1 and CDR2: ENHRY, SYGVKD. V was shortened by 0 bases and J by 4 bases, with 16 bases between the two germline ends. The CDR3 sequence: CAISESTGGRFYNEQFF. CDR3 nucleotides: TGTGCCATCAGTGAGTCGACTGGGGGGAGGTTTTACAATGAGCAGTTCTTC.

The CDR3 region is CASSIRDRGSPLHF. The DNA of the CDR3 is TGTGCCAGTAGTATTCGGGACAGGGGGTCACCCCTCCACTTT. The chain joins TRBV19 to TRBJ1-6, with TRBD1 identical over 11 bases. Germline loops: CDR1 LNHDA, CDR2 SQIVND (reference sequence). This CDR3 spans 14 amino acids. The ends lost 3 bases at V and 10 bases at J; junction bases unmatched: 2. Combining the CDR3 with reference TRBV19 and TRBJ1-6 gives the whole variable domain DGGITQSPKYLFRKEGQNVTLSCEQNLNHDAMYWYRQDPGQGLRLIYYSQIVNDFQKGDIAEGYSVSREKKESFPLTVTSAQKNPTAFYLCASSIRDRGSPLHFGNGTRLTVT.

The rearrangement links TRBV6-6 to TRBJ1-5; 7 bases line up with TRBD1. The germline gives CDR1 MNHNY, CDR2 SVGAGI (reference sequence). This CDR3 contains 14 residues. V shed 6 bases and J 7 bases; nucleotides not matched to a gene: 9. The CDR3 coding sequence is TGTGCCAGCAGAATAACAGGGGTCGGGCAGCCCCAGCATTTT. Translating gives CASRITGVGQPQHF.

J is TRBJ1-5 and V is TRBV28; no definite D call. The germline gives CDR1 MDHEN, CDR2 SYDVKM. Trimming removed 3 bases from V and 3 bases from J, with 12 bases in between. This CDR3 spans 15 amino acids. The CDR3 sequence is CASSFTPRANQPQHF. The CDR3 DNA sequence: TGTGCCAGCAGTTTCACTCCACGGGCCAATCAGCCCCAGCATTTT.

V is TRBV28 and J is TRBJ2-5; D perhaps matches TRBD1 (7 bases). Trimming took off 2 bases at V and 5 bases at J, with 12 bases between the two ends. The V gene's germline CDR1 is MDHEN and CDR2 SYDVKM. This CDR3 has 14 amino acids. The CDR3 DNA reads TGTGCCAGCAGTTTAGTGGCAGGGGGGGAGACCCAGTACTTC. Amino acid sequence: CASSLVAGGETQYF.

The rearrangement links TRBV11-2 to TRBJ1-2; possible D gene TRBD1, 5 bases. Germline V lookup: CDR1 SGHAT, CDR2 FQNNGV. This CDR3 has 15 amino acids. Deletions cut 5 bases from V and 0 bases from J, with 13 bases between. The CDR3, as DNA: TGTGCCAGCAGCCAAGGGACTGGCCCTAACTATGGCTACACCTTC. It codes for CASSQGTGPNYGYTF. The full variable domain, with the rest looked up from reference TRBV11-2 and TRBJ1-2, is EAGVAQSPRYKIIEKRQSVAFWCNPISGHATLYWYQQILGQGPKLLIQFQNNGVVDDSQLPKDRFSAERLKGVDSTLKIQPAKLEDSAVYLCASSQGTGPNYGYTFGSGTRLTVV.

V gene TRBV30 combines with J gene TRBJ2-5; possibly TRBD2 for D (5 bases). V shed 4 bases and J shed 4 bases, with 7 bases lying between them. The CDR3 consists of 11 residues. Germline values: CDR1 GTSNPN, CDR2 SVGIG (reference sequence). In nucleotides, the CDR3 is TGTGCCTGGAAGCGGCCAGAGACCCAGTACTTC. Translated: CAWKRPETQYF.

The chain joins TRBV28 to TRBJ1-2; D possibly corresponds to TRBD1 (5 bases). This CDR3 region has 14 residues. Germline V gene sequence: CDR1 MDHEN, CDR2 SYDVKM. V dropped 5 bases and J dropped 3 bases, with 13 bases sitting between them. Here the CDR3 reads CASSATTEDYGYTF. The CDR3 nucleotides read TGTGCCAGCAGTGCCACGACAGAGGACTATGGCTACACCTTC.